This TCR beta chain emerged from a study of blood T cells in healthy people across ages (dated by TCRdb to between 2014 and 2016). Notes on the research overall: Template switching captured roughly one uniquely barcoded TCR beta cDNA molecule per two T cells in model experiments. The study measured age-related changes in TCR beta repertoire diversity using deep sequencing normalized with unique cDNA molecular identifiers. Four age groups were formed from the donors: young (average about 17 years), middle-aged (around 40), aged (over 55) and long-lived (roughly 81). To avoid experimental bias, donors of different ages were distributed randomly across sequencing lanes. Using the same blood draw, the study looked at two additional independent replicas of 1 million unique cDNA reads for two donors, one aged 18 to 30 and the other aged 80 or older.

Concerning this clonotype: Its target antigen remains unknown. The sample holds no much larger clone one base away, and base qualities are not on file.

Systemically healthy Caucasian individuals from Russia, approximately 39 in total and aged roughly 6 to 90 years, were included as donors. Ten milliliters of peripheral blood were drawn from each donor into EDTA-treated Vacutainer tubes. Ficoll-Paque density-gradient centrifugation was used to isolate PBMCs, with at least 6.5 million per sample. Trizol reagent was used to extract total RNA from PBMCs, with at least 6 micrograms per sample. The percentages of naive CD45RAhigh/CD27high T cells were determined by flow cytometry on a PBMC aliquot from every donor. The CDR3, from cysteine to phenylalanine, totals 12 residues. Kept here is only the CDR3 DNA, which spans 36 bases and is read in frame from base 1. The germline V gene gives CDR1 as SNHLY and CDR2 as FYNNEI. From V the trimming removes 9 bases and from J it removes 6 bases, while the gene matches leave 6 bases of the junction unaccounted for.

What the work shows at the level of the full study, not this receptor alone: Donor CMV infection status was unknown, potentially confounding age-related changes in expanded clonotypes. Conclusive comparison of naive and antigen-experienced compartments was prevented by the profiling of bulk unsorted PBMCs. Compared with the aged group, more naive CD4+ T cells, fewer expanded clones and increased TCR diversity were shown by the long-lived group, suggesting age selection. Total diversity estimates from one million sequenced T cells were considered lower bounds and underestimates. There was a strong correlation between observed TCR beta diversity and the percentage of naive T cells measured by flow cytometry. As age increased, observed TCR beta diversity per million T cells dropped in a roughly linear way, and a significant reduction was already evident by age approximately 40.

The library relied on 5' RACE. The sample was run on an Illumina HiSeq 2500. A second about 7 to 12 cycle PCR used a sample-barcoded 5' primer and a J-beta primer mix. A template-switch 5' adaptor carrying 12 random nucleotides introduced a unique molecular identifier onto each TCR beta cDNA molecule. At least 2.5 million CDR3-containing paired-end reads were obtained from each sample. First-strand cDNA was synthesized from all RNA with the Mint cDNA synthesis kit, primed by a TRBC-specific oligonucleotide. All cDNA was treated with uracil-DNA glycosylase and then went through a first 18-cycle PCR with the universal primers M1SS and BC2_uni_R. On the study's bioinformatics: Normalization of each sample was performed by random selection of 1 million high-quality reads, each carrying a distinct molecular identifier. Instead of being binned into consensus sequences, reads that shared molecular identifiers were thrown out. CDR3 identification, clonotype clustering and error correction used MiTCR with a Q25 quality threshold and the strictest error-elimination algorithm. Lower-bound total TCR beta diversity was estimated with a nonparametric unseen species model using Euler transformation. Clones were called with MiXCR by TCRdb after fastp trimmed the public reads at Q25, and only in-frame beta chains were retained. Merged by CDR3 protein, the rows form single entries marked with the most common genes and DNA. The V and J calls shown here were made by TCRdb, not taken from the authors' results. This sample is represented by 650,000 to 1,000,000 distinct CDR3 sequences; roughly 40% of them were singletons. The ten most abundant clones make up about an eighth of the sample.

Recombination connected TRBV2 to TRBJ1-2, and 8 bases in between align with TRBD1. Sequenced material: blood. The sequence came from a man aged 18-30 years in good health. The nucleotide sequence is TGTGCCAGGCGACAGGGGACCCATGGCTACACCTTC. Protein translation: CARRQGTHGYTF.